One and the same sample provided the 32 T cell receptor beta chains below, sequenced in a study of T cell repertoires in cytomegalovirus infection. TCRdb re-analysed the reads in MiXCR, keeping a single row per CDR3 protein. Of some 500,000 distinct CDR3 sequences in the sample, just under 40% were seen once. No antigens are known for them. The sample in question was cultured PBMCs, obtained from culture after CMV antigen stimulation. Source of these receptors: a human donor in good health (CMV status not recorded). Some clones in this sample may be carry-over from other donors' samples.

This clonotype was recorded at least ten times. The gene calls are TRBV7-2 and TRBJ1-4; 7 nucleotides align to TRBD1. In germline, CDR1 is SGHTA, CDR2 FQGNSA. CDR3 length equals 15 residues. Trimming at V came to 3 bases and at J to 1 base, leaving 2 bases not matched to a gene. The CDR3 is CASSLTGQTNEKLFF. The CDR3, as DNA: TGTGCCAGCAGCTTGACAGGGCAAACTAATGAAAAACTGTTTTTT.

This chain joins TRBV6-2 or TRBV6-3 and TRBJ1-2; D unclear. Germline lookup yields CDR1 MNHEY and CDR2 SVGEGT. Trimming stripped 2 bases from V and 3 bases from J, with 13 bases between. This CDR3 is built from 15 residues. CDR3 sequence: CASSYPAGGDYGYTF. The CDR3 DNA is TGTGCCAGCAGTTACCCCGCAGGCGGCGACTATGGCTACACCTTC.

The rearrangement joins TRBV5-4 to TRBJ2-3; D may match TRBD1 or TRBD2 (5 bases each). Germline CDR1 reads SGHNT; CDR2 reads YYREEE (reference sequence). V shed 7 bases and J shed 1 base, with 10 bases lying between them. The CDR3 runs to 13 residues. CDR3 nucleotides: TGTGCCAGCGAGGGGTCCCGCACAGATACGCAGTATTTT. Its protein product is CASEGSRTDTQYF.

This sequence joins TRBV9 and TRBJ2-3, with D hard to call. The CDR3 runs to 14 residues. Trimming cost V 1 base and J 2 bases, with 8 bases left between them. Germline CDR1 is SGDLS and CDR2 is YYNGEE. The CDR3 DNA is TGTGCCAGCAGCGTACAAGGATTCACAGATACGCAGTATTTT. This codes for CASSVQGFTDTQYF. Based on the CDR3 plus reference TRBV9 and TRBJ2-3, the full variable domain is DSGVTQTPKHLITATGQRVTLRCSPRSGDLSVYWYQQSLDQGLQFLIQYYNGEERAKGNILERFSAQQFPDLHSELNLSSLELGDSALYFCASSVQGFTDTQYFGPGTRLTVL.

The J gene is TRBJ1-1, the V gene TRBV12-3 or TRBV12-4; perhaps TRBD1 as D (5 bases). There are 11 residues in the CDR3. V lost 6 bases to trimming and J lost 10 bases, with 12 bases between them. The CDR3 region is CASSSRRGAFF. The CDR3 DNA reads TGTGCCAGCAGCTCTAGGAGGGGAGCTTTCTTT.

The chain has TRBV7-4 and TRBJ1-1, with TRBD1 as a possible D gene (6 bases). Trimming shortened V by 3 bases and J by 1 base, and 18 bases separated the two germline ends. The germline V gene has CDR1 SGHVT and CDR2 SQSDAQ. The CDR3 runs to 17 residues. CDR3 bases: TGTGCCAGCAGCTTCCCCCGGGGGGGCATTACGAACACTGAAGCTTTCTTT. This translates into CASSFPRGGITNTEAFF. The full variable domain, its missing parts supplied by reference TRBV7-4 and TRBJ1-1, is GAGVSQSPRYKVAKRGRDVALRCDSISGHVTLYWYRQTLGQGSEVLTYSQSDAQRDKSGRPSGRFSAERPERSVSTLKIQRTEQGDSAVYLCASSFPRGGITNTEAFFGQGTRLTVV.

This clonotype was picked up many times. The chain couples TRBV7-2 to TRBJ2-6; 7 nucleotides match TRBD2. V was clipped by 1 base and J by 0 bases; unmatched bases: 6. This CDR3 region has 18 residues. CDR1 is SGHTA and CDR2 is FQGNSA in the germline V gene. The CDR3 coding sequence is TGTGCCAGCAGCTTAGGTGTAGAGCGGGGCTCTGGGGCCAACGTCCTGACTTTC. The encoded protein is CASSLGVERGSGANVLTF.

The V call is TRBV18, the J call TRBJ1-1; D remains ambiguous. This CDR3 is built from 15 residues. CDR1 is KGHSH, CDR2 LQKENI, per germline. V was pared by 0 bases and J by 4 bases, with 12 bases between. CDR3 in amino acids: CASSPPAGPGTEAFF. DNA of the CDR3: TGTGCCAGCTCACCACCGGCCGGACCGGGCACTGAAGCTTTCTTT.

A few counts support this clonotype. The chain employs TRBV4-3 and TRBJ2-3; D is possibly TRBD2 (5 bases). CDR1 LGHNA and CDR2 YSLEER come from the germline V gene. This CDR3 has 15 amino acids. Trimming shortened V by 0 bases and J by 0 bases, and 7 bases separated the two germline ends. CDR3 in amino acids: CASSQDRGSTDTQYF. CDR3 in DNA: TGCGCCAGCAGCCAAGACCGAGGGAGCACAGATACGCAGTATTTT.

With respect to this clonotype: Mismatch with germline at one junction end may stem from a read error. V usage is TRBV19 and J usage is TRBJ2-6; the D gene could be TRBD1 or TRBD2 (6 bases each). Germline V lookup: CDR1 LNHDA, CDR2 SQIVND (reference sequence). The CDR3 is made up of 14 amino acids. CDR3: CASRGAGGANVLTF. The CDR3 nucleotides are TGTGCTAGTAGGGGGGCTGGTGGGGCCAACGTCCTGACTTTC. Variable domain in full (rest from reference TRBV19 and TRBJ2-6): DGGITQSPKYLFRKEGQNVTLSCEQNLNHDAMYWYRQDPGQGLRLIYYSQIVNDFQKGDIAEGYSVSREKKESFPLTVTSAQKNPTAFYLCASRGAGGANVLTFGAGSRLTVL.

This clonotype was observed a single time. The chain couples TRBV19 to TRBJ1-2, with 7 bases that match TRBD1. From germline, CDR1 is LNHDA and CDR2 SQIVND (reference sequence). The CDR3 runs 16 residues. V was clipped by 4 bases and J by 6 bases; unmatched bases: 14. CDR3 nucleotides: TGTGCCAGTAGTACTACTTCCCGACAGGGTCTGGATGGCTACACCTTC. This translates into CASSTTSRQGLDGYTF.

This clonotype was seen repeatedly, ten times or more. The genes are TRBV7-2 and TRBJ2-3, with D tentatively TRBD1 (6 bases). Per germline, CDR1 SGHTA and CDR2 FQGNSA. CDR3 length: 14 residues. V lost 2 bases to trimming and J lost 4 bases, with 10 bases between them. The CDR3 DNA is TGTGCCAGCAGCTTAACAGGGCAGCCAGATACGCAGTATTTT. It yields the protein CASSLTGQPDTQYF. Full variable domain (remainder filled in from reference TRBV7-2 and TRBJ2-3): GAGVSQSPSNKVTEKGKDVELRCDPISGHTALYWYRQSLGQGLEFLIYFQGNSAPDKSGLPSDRFSAERTGGSVSTLTIQRTQQEDSAVYLCASSLTGQPDTQYFGPGTRLTVL.

This clonotype was seen a handful of times. The genes are TRBV11-2 and TRBJ2-1; D is ambiguous. V lost 2 bases, J lost 12 bases, and 8 bases lay in between. The CDR3 is 11 residues long. Germline CDR1 and CDR2: SGHAT and FQNNGV. Written as DNA, the CDR3 is TGTGCCAGCAGCTTATTAGACGGGCAGTTCTTC. Encoded protein: CASSLLDGQFF.

The chain carries TRBV7-2 and TRBJ2-5; 7 positions match TRBD1. Germline CDR1 SGHTA, CDR2 FQGNSA. Germline trimming cut 5 bases from V and 1 base from J; bases unmatched to any gene: 10. The CDR3 extends over 16 amino acids. CDR3 loop: CASSPRRTGIQETQYF. Here the CDR3 DNA reads TGTGCCAGCAGCCCCCGCCGGACAGGCATCCAAGAGACCCAGTACTTC. The full variable domain, in which reference TRBV7-2 and TRBJ2-5 provide the parts outside the CDR3, is GAGVSQSPSNKVTEKGKDVELRCDPISGHTALYWYRQSLGQGLEFLIYFQGNSAPDKSGLPSDRFSAERTGGSVSTLTIQRTQQEDSAVYLCASSPRRTGIQETQYFGPGTRLLVL.

V and J are TRBV2 and TRBJ2-2; maybe TRBD2 (5 bases). The CDR3 has 13 residues. V lost 8 bases and J lost 5, with 12 bases in between. Germline V gene data show CDR1 as SNHLY and CDR2 as FYNNEI. The CDR3 nucleotides read TGTGCCAGCGGGCTAGCTGGGACCGGGGAGCTGTTTTTT. This encodes CASGLAGTGELFF.

The chain links TRBV2 to TRBJ2-5; 7 bases match TRBD2. There are 14 residues in the CDR3. Germline CDR1 and CDR2: SNHLY and FYNNEI. The V and J ends lost 6 bases and 5 bases, in that order; junction bases with no gene match: 9. CDR3 protein: CASRPRLAGETQYF. CDR3 in DNA: TGTGCCAGCAGGCCAAGACTAGCAGGCGAGACCCAGTACTTC.

The J gene is TRBJ2-1, the V gene TRBV5-1, with 11 bases matching TRBD2. The V and J ends lost 4 bases and 3 bases, in that order; junction bases with no gene match: 6. Looked up from germline, CDR1 is SGHRS and CDR2 is YFSETQ. The CDR3 has 16 amino acids. Written as DNA, the CDR3 is TGCGCCAGCAGCCCTGAACTAGCGGGGGACTACAATGAGCAGTTCTTC. It specifies CASSPELAGDYNEQFF. The full variable domain, completed using reference TRBV5-1 and TRBJ2-1, is KAGVTQTPRYLIKTRGQQVTLSCSPISGHRSVSWYQQTPGQGLQFLFEYFSETQRNKGNFPGRFSGRQFSNSRSEMNVSTLELGDSALYLCASSPELAGDYNEQFFGPGTRLTVL.

A few counts support this clonotype. The chain links TRBV7-2 to TRBJ2-1; no firm D call. CDR1 and CDR2 (germline): SGHTA, FQGNSA. This CDR3 region has 15 residues. V lost 1 base and J 2 bases, leaving 9 bases between the germline ends. The CDR3 loop is CASSLVFGTYNEQFF. CDR3 coding DNA: TGTGCCAGCAGCTTAGTTTTCGGAACCTACAATGAGCAGTTCTTC.

J is TRBJ2-7 and V is TRBV7-2; the D gene is possibly TRBD2 (5 bases). Germline-derived CDR1 and CDR2 are SGHTA and FQGNSA. The germline V and J ends were trimmed by 5 bases and 2 bases, with 16 bases remaining between them. The CDR3 runs 15 residues. This CDR3 reads CASSVRTSDPYEQYF. The CDR3 region has the DNA TGTGCCAGCAGCGTCCGCACTAGTGATCCCTACGAGCAGTACTTC. Variable domain in full (rest from reference TRBV7-2 and TRBJ2-7): GAGVSQSPSNKVTEKGKDVELRCDPISGHTALYWYRQSLGQGLEFLIYFQGNSAPDKSGLPSDRFSAERTGGSVSTLTIQRTQQEDSAVYLCASSVRTSDPYEQYFGPGTRLTVT.

The chain is built from TRBV12-5 and TRBJ2-6; no firm D call. V was trimmed by 1 base and J by 0 bases, leaving 7 bases between them. This CDR3 has 16 amino acids. The germline V gene has CDR1 LGHNT and CDR2 FRNRAP. The CDR3 here is CASGLDGDSGANVLTF. CDR3 DNA: TGTGCTAGTGGTTTGGATGGGGACTCTGGGGCCAACGTCCTGACTTTC.

The rearrangement links TRBV2 to TRBJ2-3; D gene uncertain. The germline gives CDR1 SNHLY, CDR2 FYNNEI. This CDR3 region has 13 residues. V lost 6 bases and J 13 bases, leaving 20 bases between the germline ends. The CDR3 region has the DNA TGTGCCAGCAGCGCCCGGATCTCCGTAGGAAAGTATTTT. Its translation is CASSARISVGKYF.

Here the CDR3 DNA reads TGTGCCAGCAGCTTAGGGGGGGCTGTCTCCTACGAGCAGTACTTC. This codes for CASSLGGAVSYEQYF. This chain links TRBV7-2 with TRBJ2-7; D may match TRBD1 or TRBD2 (6 bases each). Between the trimmed V and J ends, which lost 1 base and 0 bases, there was a span of 10 bases. This CDR3 spans 15 amino acids. Per germline, CDR1 SGHTA and CDR2 FQGNSA.

DNA of the CDR3: TGTGCCAGCAGCCCGAGCGGGCGATCCTACAATGAGCAGTTCTTC. Translating it yields CASSPSGRSYNEQFF. V is TRBV7-2 and J is TRBJ2-1; D is possibly TRBD2 (6 bases). CDR1 SGHTA and CDR2 FQGNSA come from the germline V gene. V shed 5 bases and J shed 1 base, with 12 bases lying between them. This CDR3 has 15 amino acids.

In this sample, this clonotype turned up many times. The chain uses TRBV5-6 and TRBJ1-1; D is undetermined. The CDR3 loop spans 16 amino acids. V shed 0 bases and J shed 3 bases, with 15 bases lying between them. The V gene's germline CDR1 is SGHDT and CDR2 YYEEEE. The CDR3 protein is CASSLGLGLRDTEAFF. The CDR3 DNA sequence: TGTGCCAGCAGCTTGGGGTTAGGCTTGCGGGACACTGAAGCTTTCTTT.

The genes are TRBV4-2 and TRBJ2-7; no definite D call. The germline V and J ends were trimmed by 3 bases and 1 base, with 10 bases remaining between them. The CDR3 has 14 amino acids. Germline CDR1 LGHNA, CDR2 YNFKEQ. CDR3 sequence (DNA): TGTGCCAGCAGCCAGGCGATTGAGTCCTACGAGCAGTACTTC. It translates to CASSQAIESYEQYF.

The V gene is TRBV7-2, the J gene TRBJ2-7; TRBD2 agrees at 15 bases. The trim removed 1 base at V and 2 bases at J, leaving 15 bases unmatched. The CDR3 runs to 21 residues. Per the germline V gene, CDR1 is SGHTA and CDR2 is FQGNSA. The DNA of the CDR3 is TGTGCCAGCAGCTTAGATCTTGGGGAGGGGACTAGCGGGGGGATTACCTACGAGCAGTACTTC. Translating gives CASSLDLGEGTSGGITYEQYF.

There are many counts of this clonotype. The rearrangement links TRBV7-2 to TRBJ1-3, with D possibly matching TRBD1 (5 bases). The CDR3 sequence is 14 residues long. From germline, CDR1 is SGHTA and CDR2 FQGNSA. V was pared by 4 bases and J by 2 bases, with 9 bases between. Written as DNA, the CDR3 is TGTGCCAGCAGCTCATCAGGGACTGGAAACACCATATATTTT. Translating gives CASSSSGTGNTIYF. Combining the CDR3 with reference TRBV7-2 and TRBJ1-3 gives the whole variable domain GAGVSQSPSNKVTEKGKDVELRCDPISGHTALYWYRQSLGQGLEFLIYFQGNSAPDKSGLPSDRFSAERTGGSVSTLTIQRTQQEDSAVYLCASSSSGTGNTIYFGEGSWLTVV.

Turning to this clonotype: This likely comes from a read error, as the CDR3 has no conserved phenylalanine or tryptophan at its end. V and J are TRBV7-2 and TRBJ2-3; D call uncertain. Trimming took off 2 bases at V and 7 bases at J, with 7 bases between the two ends. Germline CDR1 SGHTA, CDR2 FQGNSA. This CDR3 region has 12 residues. This CDR3 is CASSLSSNTQYL. In DNA, the CDR3 is TGTGCCAGCAGCTTATCCTCTAATACGCAGTATCTT.

This clonotype was seen a handful of times. The rearrangement joins TRBV4-3 to TRBJ2-2; TRBD2 matches at 8 bases. This CDR3 has 16 residues. Trimming at V came to 4 bases and at J to 6 bases, leaving 10 bases not matched to a gene. Germline-derived CDR1 and CDR2 are LGHNA and YSLEER. CDR3 nucleotide sequence: TGCGCCAGCAGCCTGGGTAGCGGGAAAGCCTCCGGGGAGCTGTTTTTT. Translation: CASSLGSGKASGELFF.

CDR3 loop: CSARDLGLGNTIYF. The CDR3 DNA reads TGCAGTGCTAGAGATCTGGGGCTTGGAAACACCATATATTTT. V usage is TRBV20-1 and J usage is TRBJ1-3; perhaps TRBD1 as D (5 bases). Trimming stripped 0 bases from V and 3 bases from J, with 9 bases between. This CDR3 has 14 amino acids. The germline V gene encodes CDR1 DFQATT and CDR2 SNEGSKA (reference sequence).

The chain combines TRBV7-9 with TRBJ2-3; TRBD2 matches 8 bases. This CDR3 region has 16 residues. Germline-derived CDR1 and CDR2 are SEHNR and FQNEAQ (reference sequence). Germline trimming cut 4 bases from V and 2 bases from J; bases unmatched to any gene: 8. This CDR3 reads CASSSTSAGFTDTQYF. CDR3 coding DNA: TGTGCCAGCAGCTCGACTAGCGCGGGCTTCACAGATACGCAGTATTTT.

The chain has TRBV7-6 and TRBJ1-3, with 10 bases identical to TRBD1. The CDR3 loop spans 17 amino acids. J gave up 0 bases and V 5 bases, and 7 bases lay outside the gene matches. Germline lookup yields CDR1 SGHVS and CDR2 FNYEAQ. CDR3 loop: CASSPAGTGASGNTIYF. In DNA, the CDR3 is TGTGCCAGCAGCCCAGCCGGGACAGGGGCCTCTGGAAACACCATATATTTT.